These T cell receptor beta chains were read from a single sample in a study of beta chain features in type 1 diabetes. Sequenced by immunoSEQ multiplex PCR; TCRdb stores in-frame clones only, minus some. The sample carries some 150,000 clones, 10% recorded once. The specimen was naive CD4+ T cells from blood. These receptors originate from a man between 18 and 29 years old in good health. Each CDR3 is given with its conserved first and last residue. D genes are given only for firm matches. Clone size is stated in some rows and not others, as once, few, many or a class when expanded.

abundance | j_gene | v_gene | d_gene | CDR3aa | CDR3nt
. | TRBJ2-1 | TRBV7-7 | TRBD1 | CASSPAGTVYNEQFF | TGTGCCAGCAGCCCCGCCGGGACAGTCTACAATGAGCAGTTCTTC
. | TRBJ2-7 | TRBV11-2 | . | CASSPYYEQYF | TGTGCCAGCAGCCCTTACTACGAGCAGTACTTC
many | TRBJ1-1 | TRBV30 | TRBD1 | CAWRQGTEAFF | TGTGCCTGGAGACAGGGGACTGAAGCTTTCTTT
few | TRBJ2-2 | TRBV6-5 | . | CASSYRQAGELFF | TGTGCCAGCAGTTATAGACAGGCCGGGGAGCTGTTTTTT
few | TRBJ2-7 | TRBV6-1 | . | CASSEGTISYEQYF | TGTGCCAGCAGTGAAGGGACTATCTCCTACGAGCAGTACTTC
. | TRBJ2-5 | TRBV7-6 | TRBD1 | CASSKDRTQETQYF | TGTGCCAGCAGCAAGGACAGGACCCAAGAGACCCAGTACTTC
few | TRBJ1-2 | TRBV28 | . | CASSPGWGYTF | TGTGCCAGCAGTCCCGGGTGGGGCTACACCTTC
few | TRBJ1-5 | TRBV9 | . | CASSVGGGGQPQHF | TGTGCCAGCAGCGTAGGAGGGGGTGGGCAGCCCCAGCATTTT
few | TRBJ1-6 | TRBV15 | TRBD1 | CATGDRADNSPLHF | TGTGCCACCGGGGACAGGGCGGATAATTCACCCCTCCACTTT
. | TRBJ2-2 | TRBV9 | . | CASRGAANTGELFF | TGTGCCAGCAGGGGGGCAGCTAACACCGGGGAGCTGTTTTTT
many | TRBJ2-3 | TRBV29-1 | . | CSVPVGGNTDTQYF | TGCAGCGTTCCAGTGGGGGGAAACACAGATACGCAGTATTTT
few | TRBJ1-1 | TRBV7-2 | . | CASSAQGETEAFF | TGTGCCAGCAGCGCACAGGGTGAGACTGAAGCTTTCTTT
few | TRBJ2-1 | TRBV7-6 | TRBD1 | CASSLVTGVDEQFF | TGTGCCAGCAGCTTAGTGACAGGGGTCGATGAGCAGTTCTTC
few | TRBJ1-4 | TRBV6-5 | . | CASSDLSGLNEKLFF | TGTGCCAGCAGTGACTTGTCGGGTTTGAATGAAAAACTGTTTTTT
few | TRBJ2-5 | TRBV5-4 | TRBD2 | CASTPLAGGLETQYF | TGTGCCAGCACCCCGTTAGCGGGGGGGCTCGAGACCCAGTACTTC
. | TRBJ1-6 | TRBV7-9 | TRBD1 | CASSPSNRGLGSPLHF | TGTGCCAGCAGCCCGTCGAACAGGGGGCTCGGTTCACCCCTCCACTTT
few | TRBJ1-6 | TRBV30 | . | CAWSAGTSNSPLHF | TGTGCCTGGAGCGCCGGGACTAGCAATTCACCCCTCCACTTT
few | TRBJ2-7 | TRBV7-2 | . | CASSLVGPAQRVVYEQYF | TGTGCCAGCAGCTTAGTAGGTCCCGCGCAGCGGGTGGTCTACGAGCAGTACTTC
. | TRBJ2-1 | TRBV6-5 | . | CASSYSWGDEQFF | TGTGCCAGCAGTTACTCATGGGGGGATGAGCAGTTCTTC
few | TRBJ1-6 | TRBV5-6 | . | CASSLHRAKGNSPLHF | TGTGCCAGCAGCCTCCACAGGGCCAAGGGGAATTCACCCCTCCACTTT
. | TRBJ2-7 | TRBV7-2 | TRBD1 | CASSGQGLRYEQYF | TGTGCCAGCAGCGGACAGGGACTCCGATACGAGCAGTACTTC
. | TRBJ2-1 | TRBV5-1 | TRBD2 | CASSLGWRGGAYYNEQFF | TGCGCCAGCAGCTTGGGGTGGCGCGGGGGGGCCTACTACAATGAGCAGTTCTTC